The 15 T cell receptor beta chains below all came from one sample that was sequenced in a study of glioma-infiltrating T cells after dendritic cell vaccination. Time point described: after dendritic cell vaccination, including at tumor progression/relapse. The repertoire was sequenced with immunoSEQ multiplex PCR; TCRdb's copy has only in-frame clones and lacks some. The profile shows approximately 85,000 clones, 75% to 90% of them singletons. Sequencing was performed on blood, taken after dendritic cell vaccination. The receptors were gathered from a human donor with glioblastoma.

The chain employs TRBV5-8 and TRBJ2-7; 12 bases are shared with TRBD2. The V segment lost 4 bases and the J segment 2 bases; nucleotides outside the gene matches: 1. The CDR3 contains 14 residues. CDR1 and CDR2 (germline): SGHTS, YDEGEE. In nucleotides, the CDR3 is TGTGCCAGCAGCCGACTAGCGGGAGCCTACGAGCAGTACTTC. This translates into CASSRLAGAYEQYF.

In nucleotides, the CDR3 is TGTGCCAGCAGCCAACCGGGGGAGTTAGATACTGAAGCTTTCTTT. The encoded protein is CASSQPGELDTEAFF. V and J are TRBV28 and TRBJ1-1; D possibly corresponds to TRBD1 (5 bases). Germline CDR1 MDHEN, CDR2 SYDVKM. Trimming shortened V by 6 bases and J by 5 bases, and 19 bases separated the two germline ends. The CDR3 contains 15 residues.

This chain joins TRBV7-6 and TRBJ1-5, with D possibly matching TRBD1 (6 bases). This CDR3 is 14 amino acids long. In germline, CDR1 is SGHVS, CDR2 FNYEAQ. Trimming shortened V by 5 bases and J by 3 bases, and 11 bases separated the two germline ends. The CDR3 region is CASSPDRSNQPQHF. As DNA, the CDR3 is TGTGCCAGCAGCCCGGACAGATCCAATCAGCCCCAGCATTTT.

The CDR3 DNA follows: TGTGCCAGTAGTATACGGGTTACCGGACAGCCCCAGCATTTT. Amino acids: CASSIRVTGQPQHF. This chain uses TRBV19 with TRBJ1-5; D ambiguous. CDR3 length: 14 residues. Germline CDR1 and CDR2: LNHDA and SQIVND (reference sequence). Trimming took off 2 bases at V and 7 bases at J, with 12 bases between the two ends.

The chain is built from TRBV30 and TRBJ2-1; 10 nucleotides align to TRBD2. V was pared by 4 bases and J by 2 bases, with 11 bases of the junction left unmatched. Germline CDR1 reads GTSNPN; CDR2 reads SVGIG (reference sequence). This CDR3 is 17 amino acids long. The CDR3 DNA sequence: TGTGCCTGGATGGAGGGGCTTACTAGCGGGACCTACAATGAGCAGTTCTTC. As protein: CAWMEGLTSGTYNEQFF. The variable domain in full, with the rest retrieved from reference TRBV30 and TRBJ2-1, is SQTIHQWPATLVQPVGSPLSLECTVEGTSNPNLYWYRQAAGRGLQLLFYSVGIGQISSEVPQNLSASRPQDRQFILSSKKLLLSDSGFYLCAWMEGLTSGTYNEQFFGPGTRLTVL.

The CDR3 loop is CASSLSGYGSYNEQFF. CDR3 sequence (DNA): TGTGCCAGCAGCTTATCGGGGTACGGCTCCTACAATGAGCAGTTCTTC. The V and J genes are TRBV7-2 and TRBJ2-1; perhaps TRBD2 as D (5 bases). V lost 2 bases, J lost 0 bases, and 11 bases lay in between. The CDR3 runs to 16 residues. In germline, CDR1 is SGHTA, CDR2 FQGNSA. The variable domain in full, with the rest retrieved from reference TRBV7-2 and TRBJ2-1, is GAGVSQSPSNKVTEKGKDVELRCDPISGHTALYWYRQSLGQGLEFLIYFQGNSAPDKSGLPSDRFSAERTGGSVSTLTIQRTQQEDSAVYLCASSLSGYGSYNEQFFGPGTRLTVL.

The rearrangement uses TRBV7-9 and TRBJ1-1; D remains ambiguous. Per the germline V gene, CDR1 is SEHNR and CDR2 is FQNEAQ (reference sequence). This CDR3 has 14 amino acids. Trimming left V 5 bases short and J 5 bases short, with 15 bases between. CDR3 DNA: TGTGCCAGCAGCCCGGGAGGGATTGGGACTGAAGCTTTCTTT. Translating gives CASSPGGIGTEAFF.

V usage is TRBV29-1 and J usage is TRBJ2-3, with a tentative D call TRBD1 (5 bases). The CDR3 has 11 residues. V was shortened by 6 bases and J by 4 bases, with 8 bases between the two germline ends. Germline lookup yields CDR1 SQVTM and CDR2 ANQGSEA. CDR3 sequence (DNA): TGCAGCGTCCAGGGCTCAGATACGCAGTATTTT. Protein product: CSVQGSDTQYF.

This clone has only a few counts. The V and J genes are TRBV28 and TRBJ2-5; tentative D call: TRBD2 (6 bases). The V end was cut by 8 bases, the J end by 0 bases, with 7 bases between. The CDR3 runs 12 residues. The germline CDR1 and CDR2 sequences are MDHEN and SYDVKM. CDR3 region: CASRGDQETQYF. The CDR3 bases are TGTGCCAGCCGCGGGGACCAAGAGACCCAGTACTTC.

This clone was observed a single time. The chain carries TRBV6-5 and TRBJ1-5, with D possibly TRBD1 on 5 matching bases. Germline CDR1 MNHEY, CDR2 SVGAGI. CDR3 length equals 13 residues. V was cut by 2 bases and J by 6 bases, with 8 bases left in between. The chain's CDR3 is CASSYGGGQPQHF. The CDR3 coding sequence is TGTGCCAGCAGTTACGGGGGAGGTCAGCCCCAGCATTTT.

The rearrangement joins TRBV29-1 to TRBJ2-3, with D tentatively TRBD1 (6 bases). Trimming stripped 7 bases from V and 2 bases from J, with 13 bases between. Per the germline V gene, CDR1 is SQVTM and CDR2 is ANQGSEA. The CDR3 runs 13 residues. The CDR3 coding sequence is TGCAGCGCTAAAGGACAGTACACAGATACGCAGTATTTT. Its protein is CSAKGQYTDTQYF.

CDR3 DNA sequence: TGCAGCGTTGAAGCTCGGGACAGGGAGGGGTACGAGCAGTACTTC. This codes for CSVEARDREGYEQYF. The rearrangement joins TRBV29-1 to TRBJ2-5; 9 bases fit TRBD1. The better agreement between TRBJ2-7 and the DNA end casts doubt on the J call. The CDR3 extends over 15 amino acids. Germline V CDR1 and CDR2: SQVTM, ANQGSEA.

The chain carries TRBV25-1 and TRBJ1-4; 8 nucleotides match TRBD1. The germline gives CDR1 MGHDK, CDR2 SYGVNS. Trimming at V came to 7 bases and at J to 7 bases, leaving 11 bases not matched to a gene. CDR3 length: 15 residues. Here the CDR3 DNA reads TGTGCCAGCACAGACCGGACAGGGAGGGGTGAAAAACTGTTTTTT. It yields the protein CASTDRTGRGEKLFF. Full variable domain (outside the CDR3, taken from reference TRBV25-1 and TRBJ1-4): EADIYQTPRYLVIGTGKKITLECSQTMGHDKMYWYQQDPGMELHLIHYSYGVNSTEKGDLSSESTVSRIRTEHFPLTLESARPSHTSQYLCASTDRTGRGEKLFFGSGTQLSVL.

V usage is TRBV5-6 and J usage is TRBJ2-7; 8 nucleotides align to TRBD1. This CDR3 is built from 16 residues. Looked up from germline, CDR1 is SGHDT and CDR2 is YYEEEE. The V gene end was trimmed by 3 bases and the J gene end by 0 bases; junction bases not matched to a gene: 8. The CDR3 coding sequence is TGTGCCAGCAGCTATCTCCGGGACAGGTTCTCCTACGAGCAGTACTTC. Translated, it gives CASSYLRDRFSYEQYF.

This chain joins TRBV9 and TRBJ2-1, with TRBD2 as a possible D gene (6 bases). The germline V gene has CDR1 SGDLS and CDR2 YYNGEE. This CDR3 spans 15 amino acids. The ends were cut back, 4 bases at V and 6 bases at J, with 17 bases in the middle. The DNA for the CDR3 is TGTGCCAGCAGCCCCCGAGAGGCGGGAATCAATGAGCAGTTCTTC. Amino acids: CASSPREAGINEQFF.